Listed here is a single T cell receptor (beta chain). Its antigen is still unknown. CD45RO/CCR7/CD25/CD127/CD95/CD27 sorting isolated CD4+ naive, central memory, regulatory and stem cell-like memory cells. The investigators reverse transcribed all of the isolated RNA, so they sequenced expressed TCRB transcripts. Libraries were prepared by immunoSEQ multiplex PCR; TCRdb keeps only in-frame clonotypes and omits some of them. The sample contains 400,000 or so clones, roughly 12% of which appear only once. V was pared by 6 bases and J by 9 bases, with 8 bases of the junction left unmatched. The CDR3 totals 13 residues. Germline V gene lookup returns CDR1 MGHRA and CDR2 YSYEKL. This sample was included in a study of beta chain features in type 1 diabetes. Study results and caveats: A moderate, significant TCRB CDR3 shortening appeared in type 1 diabetes across four CD4+ subsets.

J is TRBJ2-5 and V is TRBV4-1, with 9 bases matching TRBD2. The sequenced sample was naive CD4+ T cells from blood. This clonotype was obtained from a woman aged 18-30 years with type 1 diabetes. CDR3 nucleotides: TGCGCCAGCAGTCAGCGGGGGGAAAGTGCCCAGTACTTC. Its protein is CASSQRGESAQYF.